The clone carrying this T cell receptor (beta chain) was observed a few times. The sample is drawn from a study of T cells in Graves' hyperthyroidism and ophthalmopathy. Researchers took RNA transcripts and amplified the TCR beta CDR3 regions from them. The HTBI primer set drove a first-round RT-PCR of the TCR CDR3. Each CDR3 protein gets one entry after TCRdb re-called the multiplex PCR reads with MiXCR. The profile covers over 300,000 distinct CDR3 sequences, with 11% to 15% appearing a single time and approximately 10% taken by the ten largest. The CDR3 totals 11 residues. V was cut by 4 bases and J by 8 bases, with 11 bases left in between. The germline V gene has CDR1 GTSNPN and CDR2 SVGIG (reference sequence). The hyperthyroidism was newly diagnosed and had lasted under 2 months; the patients were aged 18 to 65. The authors obtained PBMCs from 10 ml of fresh peripheral blood.

The chain couples TRBV30 to TRBJ1-2, with a possible D match to TRBD1 (6 bases). The sequenced sample consisted of blood. This TCR came from a woman in her fifties or sixties with Graves' hyperthyroidism. For the CDR3, the DNA is TGTGCCTGGAAACTCAGGGGCGGCTACACCTTC. This encodes CAWKLRGGYTF.